A single sample gave rise to the 32 T cell receptor beta chains below, sequenced in a study of beta chain features in type 1 diabetes. The study's findings and limits: All four CD4+ subsets from Type 1 diabetes patients carried moderately but significantly shorter TCRB CDR3s.

Since all of the isolated RNA was reverse transcribed, expressed TCRB transcripts were what got sequenced. Clones were read by immunoSEQ multiplex PCR, and TCRdb kept only the in-frame ones, dropping some. Of about 400,000 clones listed, 10% to 15% are singletons. For these TCRs, the target antigens are not known. Sequences were obtained from naive CD4+ T cells from blood. The receptors stem from a woman between 18 and 29 years old with type 1 diabetes.

This clone was seen a few times. The J gene is TRBJ2-3, the V gene TRBV4-3, with TRBD1 as a possible D gene (6 bases). The germline gives CDR1 LGHNA, CDR2 YSLEER. The CDR3 spans 16 residues. Trimming cost V 1 base and J 8 bases, with 19 bases left between them. The CDR3 is CASSQGASTLGGTQYF. The CDR3 coding sequence is TGCGCCAGCAGCCAAGGGGCCTCTACCTTAGGGGGTACGCAGTATTTT.

The chain uses TRBV7-2 and TRBJ1-5; no firm D call. Germline loops: CDR1 SGHTA, CDR2 FQGNSA. The CDR3 runs to 14 residues. V was shortened by 5 bases and J by 4 bases, with 12 bases between the two germline ends. CDR3 DNA sequence: TGTGCCAGCAGCCTGCGGGTGGGTAATCAGCCCCAGCATTTT. Encoded protein: CASSLRVGNQPQHF.

The chain recombines TRBV4-1 with TRBJ2-3; 10 bases are a match to TRBD2. Germline lookup yields CDR1 MGHRA and CDR2 YSYEKL. The CDR3 has 15 residues. J lost 15 bases, V lost 1 base, and 13 bases had no gene match. The CDR3 DNA is TGCGCCAGCAGCCAAGGGCTAGCGGGAGCCGACCCGTGCTATTTT. Translating it yields CASSQGLAGADPCYF.

The CDR3 loop is CASSEYGSYEQYF. The CDR3, as DNA: TGTGCCAGCAGTGAATATGGTAGCTACGAGCAGTACTTC. The rearrangement uses TRBV25-1 and TRBJ2-7, with D hard to call. The CDR3 has 13 amino acids. Germline lookup yields CDR1 MGHDK and CDR2 SYGVNS. Trimming removed 0 bases from V and 3 bases from J, with 6 bases in between.

This clone was recorded a few times. The gene calls are TRBV5-1 and TRBJ2-1; D remains ambiguous. V was pared by 0 bases and J by 7 bases, with 5 bases between. From germline, CDR1 is SGHRS and CDR2 YFSETQ. The CDR3 runs 12 residues. CDR3: CASSLVQNEQFF. The CDR3 DNA reads TGCGCCAGCAGCTTGGTACAAAATGAGCAGTTCTTC.

This clone was seen a few times. The chain carries TRBV29-1 and TRBJ1-5, with 8 bases aligning to TRBD1. The CDR3 is made up of 13 amino acids. V was pared by 6 bases and J by 2 bases, with 3 bases of the junction left unmatched. Germline V gene data show CDR1 as SQVTM and CDR2 as ANQGSEA. The CDR3 region is CSVTDRGNQPQHF. The CDR3 coding sequence is TGCAGCGTAACGGACAGGGGCAATCAGCCCCAGCATTTT.

V gene TRBV27 combines with J gene TRBJ1-2, with D possibly matching TRBD1 (6 bases). The V and J ends lost 4 bases and 2 bases respectively, with 14 bases between them. This CDR3 spans 15 amino acids. Germline lookup yields CDR1 MNHEY and CDR2 SMNVEV (reference sequence). Here the CDR3 reads CASSWGAQGNYGYTF. For the CDR3, the DNA is TGTGCCAGCAGTTGGGGAGCGCAGGGGAACTATGGCTACACCTTC.

This clone was counted only a few times. V is TRBV30 and J is TRBJ2-1; 9 bases are shared with TRBD1. The CDR3 contains 19 residues. Trimming took 2 bases from V and 0 from J; bases not matched to a gene: 14. Germline V gene lookup returns CDR1 GTSNPN and CDR2 SVGIG (reference sequence). In DNA, the CDR3 is TGTGCCTGGAGTTGGGGACAGGGAAAGTGGGCCGACTCCTACAATGAGCAGTTCTTC. It specifies CAWSWGQGKWADSYNEQFF.

The chain couples TRBV5-1 to TRBJ1-3; 9 bases are a match to TRBD1. The V segment lost 4 bases and the J segment 0 bases; nucleotides outside the gene matches: 14. Germline V gene lookup returns CDR1 SGHRS and CDR2 YFSETQ. The CDR3 has 19 amino acids. The CDR3 loop reads CASSPQAQGAVDSGNTIYF. The CDR3, as DNA: TGCGCCAGCAGCCCCCAAGCACAGGGGGCGGTCGACTCTGGAAACACCATATATTTT.

This clone turned up a few times. The V gene is TRBV14, the J gene TRBJ2-5; 10 bases fit TRBD2. Germline loops: CDR1 SGHDN, CDR2 FVKESK. With V trimmed by 3 bases and J by 5 bases, 3 bases remained unmatched. CDR3 length equals 14 residues. CDR3 residues: CASSHPGLAETQYF. The CDR3 nucleotides are TGTGCCAGCAGCCATCCGGGACTAGCGGAGACCCAGTACTTC.

This clone was counted between two and nine times. The chain joins TRBV5-1 to TRBJ1-2; D is unresolved. Germline V lookup: CDR1 SGHRS, CDR2 YFSETQ. V was pared by 0 bases and J by 0 bases, with 3 bases between. The CDR3 runs 13 residues. In nucleotides, the CDR3 is TGCGCCAGCAGCTTGGGAGCTAACTATGGCTACACCTTC. Its protein is CASSLGANYGYTF.

The chain has TRBV9 and TRBJ1-6; TRBD1 matches at 11 bases. Losses at the gene ends were 4 bases for V and 10 bases for J; bases not matched to a gene: 7. This CDR3 has 15 residues. The V gene's germline CDR1 is SGDLS and CDR2 YYNGEE. CDR3 region: CASSLVGTGGSPLHF. CDR3 in DNA: TGTGCCAGCAGCCTAGTCGGGACAGGGGGATCACCCCTCCACTTT. Combining the CDR3 with reference TRBV9 and TRBJ1-6 gives the whole variable domain DSGVTQTPKHLITATGQRVTLRCSPRSGDLSVYWYQQSLDQGLQFLIQYYNGEERAKGNILERFSAQQFPDLHSELNLSSLELGDSALYFCASSLVGTGGSPLHFGNGTRLTVT.

The chain carries TRBV5-4 and TRBJ2-7, with D possibly TRBD2 on 5 matching bases. This CDR3 comprises 15 residues. The ends were cut back, 4 bases at V and 2 bases at J, with 16 bases in the middle. Looked up from germline, CDR1 is SGHNT and CDR2 is YYREEE (reference sequence). The CDR3 sequence: CASSMDFPSTYEQYF. Here the CDR3 DNA reads TGTGCCAGCAGCATGGACTTTCCATCAACCTACGAGCAGTACTTC.

The chain links TRBV2 to TRBJ2-4; 10 bases match TRBD2. CDR3 length: 13 amino acids. With V trimmed by 6 bases and J by 11 bases, 7 bases remained unmatched. Per germline, CDR1 SNHLY and CDR2 FYNNEI. CDR3 nucleotide sequence: TGTGCCAGCAGGGCCGGGACTAGCGTTTTTCAGTACTTC. It translates to CASRAGTSVFQYF.

The chain carries TRBV13 and TRBJ2-7; 7 bases line up with TRBD1. The germline V gene has CDR1 PRHDT and CDR2 FYEKMQ (reference sequence). The CDR3 has 15 amino acids. Trimming took 5 bases from V and 6 from J; bases not matched to a gene: 13. The chain's CDR3 is CASSTVRQGLREQYF. As DNA, the CDR3 is TGTGCCAGCAGCACCGTCCGACAGGGTTTGCGCGAGCAGTACTTC.

This chain links TRBV13 with TRBJ2-1, with TRBD2 matching over 16 bases. V was pared by 5 bases and J by 7 bases, with 8 bases of the junction left unmatched. The germline V gene has CDR1 PRHDT and CDR2 FYEKMQ (reference sequence). This CDR3 spans 17 amino acids. CDR3 region: CASSPGLAGGPGNEQFF. The CDR3 nucleotides read TGTGCCAGCAGCCCGGGACTAGCGGGGGGGCCTGGTAATGAGCAGTTCTTC.

This clone was observed a few times. The chain recombines TRBV29-1 with TRBJ2-5; TRBD2 aligns across 11 bases. The CDR3 sequence is 14 residues long. The J segment lost 5 bases and the V segment lost 3 bases, leaving 5 bases of the junction unmatched. CDR1 SQVTM and CDR2 ANQGSEA come from the germline V gene. CDR3 sequence: CSVDIAGGLETQYF. The CDR3 bases are TGCAGCGTTGATATAGCGGGAGGGCTGGAGACCCAGTACTTC.

J is TRBJ1-2 and V is TRBV2; 7 nucleotides match TRBD1. The CDR3 totals 14 residues. Germline CDR1 SNHLY, CDR2 FYNNEI. V shed 4 bases, J shed 8 bases, and the junction held 10 bases outside the gene matches. CDR3: CASSVEGASRGYTF. The CDR3 DNA reads as TGTGCCAGCAGTGTAGAGGGGGCGAGTCGCGGCTACACCTTC.

A few counts support this clone. The CDR3 here is CASSRDRESNQPQHF. The CDR3 DNA reads as TGTGCCAGTAGTCGGGACAGGGAGTCCAATCAGCCCCAGCATTTT. This sequence joins TRBV19 and TRBJ1-5; 9 nucleotides line up with TRBD1. The CDR3 sequence is 15 residues long. V lost 5 bases, J lost 3 bases, and 5 bases stayed unmatched. Per germline, CDR1 LNHDA and CDR2 SQIVND (reference sequence).

The table lists this clone with a few counts. The chain joins TRBV6-5 to TRBJ2-1; 10 bases align to TRBD2. J was trimmed by 7 bases and V by 10 bases; bases with no gene match: 4. The CDR3 extends over 12 amino acids. Germline CDR1 and CDR2: MNHEY and SVGAGI. Written as DNA, the CDR3 is TGTGCCAAAGCGGGAGGGCCAAATGAGCAGTTCTTC. Amino acid sequence: CAKAGGPNEQFF.

The chain combines TRBV11-2 with TRBJ2-7; TRBD1 matches at 9 bases. J gave up 6 bases and V 5 bases, and 14 bases lay outside the gene matches. This CDR3 contains 16 residues. Germline CDR1 and CDR2: SGHAT and FQNNGV. The CDR3 spells CASSRGKRDREGEQYF. The CDR3 DNA reads as TGTGCCAGCAGCCGCGGAAAGAGGGACAGGGAGGGCGAGCAGTACTTC. Based on the CDR3 plus reference TRBV11-2 and TRBJ2-7, the full variable domain is EAGVAQSPRYKIIEKRQSVAFWCNPISGHATLYWYQQILGQGPKLLIQFQNNGVVDDSQLPKDRFSAERLKGVDSTLKIQPAKLEDSAVYLCASSRGKRDREGEQYFGPGTRLTVT.

This rearrangement joins TRBV28 to TRBJ2-5; possible D gene TRBD1, 6 bases. V was cut by 3 bases and J by 5 bases, with 16 bases left in between. The CDR3 has 15 residues. Per germline, CDR1 MDHEN and CDR2 SYDVKM. CDR3 sequence (DNA): TGTGCCAGCAGTTTTGCGGAACGCGGACAGGAGACCCAGTACTTC. Its translation: CASSFAERGQETQYF.

There are a few counts of this clone. The chain uses TRBV5-1 and TRBJ2-5, with a weak D call TRBD1 (6 bases). V gave up 1 base and J gave up 2 bases, with 12 bases separating them. Germline V gene lookup returns CDR1 SGHRS and CDR2 YFSETQ. This CDR3 contains 15 residues. CDR3: CASSLPGQLQETQYF. In DNA, the CDR3 is TGCGCCAGCAGCTTGCCAGGACAGCTACAAGAGACCCAGTACTTC.

This chain uses TRBV7-9 with TRBJ2-3; TRBD2 might be the D (6 bases). The V and J ends lost 2 bases and 5 bases respectively, with 20 bases between them. The CDR3 length is 17 residues. Per the germline V gene, CDR1 is SEHNR and CDR2 is FQNEAQ (reference sequence). The CDR3 region has the DNA TGTGCCAGCAGCTTACGACCTAGCGACTCGAGGTTAGATACGCAGTATTTT. Its translation: CASSLRPSDSRLDTQYF.

The chain combines TRBV6-5 with TRBJ2-5, with D perhaps matching TRBD2 (7 bases). V lost 4 bases and J 1 base, leaving 13 bases between the germline ends. The CDR3 contains 15 residues. Germline V lookup: CDR1 MNHEY, CDR2 SVGAGI. The CDR3 region is CASSSLGGPQETQYF. As DNA, the CDR3 is TGTGCCAGCAGTTCCCTGGGGGGGCCCCAAGAGACCCAGTACTTC.

This clone showed up just a few times. V and J are TRBV18 and TRBJ1-6; 9 bases are a match to TRBD1. The CDR3 length is 14 residues. J was trimmed by 7 bases and V by 4 bases; bases with no gene match: 2. CDR1 is KGHSH and CDR2 is LQKENI in the germline V gene. This CDR3 is CASSRGTGNSPLHF. CDR3 coding DNA: TGTGCCAGCTCACGAGGGACAGGGAATTCACCCCTCCACTTT.

The V and J genes are TRBV7-8 and TRBJ2-7; possible D gene TRBD1, 7 bases. V dropped 5 bases and J dropped 3 bases, with 17 bases sitting between them. CDR3 size: 15 residues. Germline CDR1 is SGHVS and CDR2 is FQNEAQ. The CDR3 coding sequence is TGTGCCAGCAGCGGCGGGACAGCAAGTGGCTACGAGCAGTACTTC. Residues: CASSGGTASGYEQYF.

J is TRBJ2-2 and V is TRBV29-1; D gene ambiguous. CDR1 and CDR2 from the germline V gene are SQVTM and ANQGSEA. The V end was cut by 6 bases, the J end by 6 bases, with 14 bases between. The CDR3 runs to 13 residues. As DNA, the CDR3 is TGCAGCGTCGCGCGCGCCGGTGCCGGGGAGCTGTTTTTT. Protein: CSVARAGAGELFF.

This clone was detected a few times. This chain connects TRBV6-5 to TRBJ1-1; D might be TRBD1 (5 bases). Trimming removed 8 bases from V and 0 bases from J, with 10 bases in between. This CDR3 has 13 amino acids. Germline V gene lookup returns CDR1 MNHEY and CDR2 SVGAGI. This chain's CDR3 is CASRRGMNTEAFF. The CDR3 DNA sequence: TGTGCCAGCCGTAGGGGCATGAACACTGAAGCTTTCTTT.

The rearrangement joins TRBV7-9 to TRBJ1-2; D possibly corresponds to TRBD1 (6 bases). Germline V gene data show CDR1 as SEHNR and CDR2 as FQNEAQ (reference sequence). The CDR3 covers 14 residues. V was trimmed by 5 bases and J by 4 bases, leaving 14 bases between them. The CDR3 region has the DNA TGTGCCAGCAGCCCTCAGGGGTGGGGCTATGGCTACACCTTC. It is translated as CASSPQGWGYGYTF.

This clone was picked up a small number of times. This sequence joins TRBV4-3 and TRBJ2-1, with TRBD2 as a possible D gene (5 bases). CDR3 length: 15 amino acids. Trimming pared 0 bases from V and 5 bases from J, leaving 11 bases between. The germline V gene encodes CDR1 LGHNA and CDR2 YSLEER. This CDR3 is CASSQDVLADNEQFF. CDR3 DNA: TGCGCCAGCAGCCAAGATGTGCTAGCCGACAATGAGCAGTTCTTC.

This clone was picked up a small number of times. V usage is TRBV7-8 and J usage is TRBJ1-5; D might be TRBD1 (5 bases). Between the trimmed V and J ends, which lost 5 bases and 0 bases, there was a span of 11 bases. CDR1 SGHVS and CDR2 FQNEAQ come from the germline V gene. The length of the CDR3 is 15 residues. The CDR3 region is CASSPLDSSNQPQHF. Written as DNA, the CDR3 is TGTGCCAGCAGCCCTCTAGACAGTAGCAATCAGCCCCAGCATTTT.